The present T cell receptor (beta chain) was sequenced within a study of cytomegalovirus exposure and HLA in healthy donors. Whole-study findings and limits: The authors enumerated over 150 TCR beta chains as linked to cytomegalovirus.

Trimming stripped 0 bases from V and 7 bases from J, with 14 bases between. This CDR3 contains 14 residues. Germline lookup yields CDR1 SGHRS and CDR2 YFSETQ. Clones were sequenced by immunoSEQ multiplex PCR, and TCRdb holds only the in-frame ones, with some missing. The sample includes more than 110,000 clones, 84% of them seen just once. This clone has only a few counts. Antigen specificity is unknown. Sequencing was done on a sample of PBMCs. This rearrangement joins TRBV5-1 to TRBJ2-7; D ambiguous. This clonotype was obtained from a woman aged 25 to 39 in good health and CMV-seronegative. The CDR3 sequence is CASSLASPMREQYF. CDR3 DNA: TGCGCCAGCAGCTTGGCGTCCCCAATGAGGGAGCAGTACTTC.